Shown below are 3 T cell receptor beta chains from a single sample sequenced in a study of blood T cell repertoires in COVID-19. The assay was immunoSEQ multiplex PCR, and TCRdb's table has in-frame clones only and misses some. This sample has some 190,000 clones, with over 80% found just once. The specimen sequenced was peripheral blood. The receptors here all came from a woman aged 55-75 years with COVID-19, enrolled during active disease.

The CDR3 coding sequence is TGCAGCGTTGACAGGGACGAGCAGTACGTC. This codes for CSVDRDEQYV. The chain employs TRBV29-1 and TRBJ2-7, with a tentative D call TRBD1 (5 bases). Looked up from germline, CDR1 is SQVTM and CDR2 is ANQGSEA. Trimming removed 3 bases from V and 5 bases from J, with 5 bases in between. This CDR3 is 10 amino acids long.

The CDR3 spells CASSWGSGSNTGELFF. The CDR3 region has the DNA TGTGCCAGCAGTTGGGGTAGCGGGAGTAACACCGGGGAGCTGTTTTTT. The chain couples TRBV27 to TRBJ2-2, with 9 positions matching TRBD2. CDR1 and CDR2 from the germline V gene are MNHEY and SMNVEV (reference sequence). Trimming cost V 4 bases and J 2 bases; bases outside gene matches: 5. The CDR3 sequence is 16 residues long.

This rearrangement joins TRBV5-4 to TRBJ2-5; 7 bases match TRBD1. This CDR3 contains 16 residues. Germline V gene sequence: CDR1 SGHNT, CDR2 YYREEE (reference sequence). The trim removed 3 bases at V and 4 bases at J, leaving 12 bases unmatched. The CDR3 DNA is TGTGCCAGCAGCTCCCTCCGGGACAGAGTGAGAGAGACCCAGTACTTC. Residues: CASSSLRDRVRETQYF. The complete variable domain, with remaining parts taken from reference TRBV5-4 and TRBJ2-5, reads ETGVTQSPTHLIKTRGQQVTLRCSSQSGHNTVSWYQQALGQGPQFIFQYYREEENGRGNFPPRFSGLQFPNYSSELNVNALELDDSALYLCASSSLRDRVRETQYFGPGTRLLVL.